Shown below are 30 T cell receptor beta chains from a single sample sequenced in a study of shared clonotypes between healthy human individuals. TCRdb's copy holds only in-frame clones and misses some; the assay was immunoSEQ multiplex PCR. Among about 2.3 million clones listed, 80% to 95% were seen once. The sample comprised naive CD4+ T cells from PBMCs. Subset given: CD45RA+ positively selected. These receptors all come from a man aged 18 to 35 in good health. Some clones in this sample may be carry-over from other donors' samples.

The chain is built from TRBV29-1 and TRBJ1-4; weak D call: TRBD1 (5 bases). The germline V and J ends were trimmed by 8 bases and 15 bases, with 22 bases remaining between them. The germline gives CDR1 SQVTM, CDR2 ANQGSEA. The CDR3 is 12 amino acids. The CDR3 DNA is TGCAGCCTCAGGGACTCTGCAGCAACTTTGTTTTTT. Translating it yields CSLRDSAATLFF.

Only one count was recorded for this clone. This rearrangement joins TRBV27 to TRBJ1-5; possible D gene TRBD1, 5 bases. CDR1 and CDR2 (germline): MNHEY, SMNVEV (reference sequence). V was shortened by 2 bases and J by 2 bases, with 22 bases between the two germline ends. This CDR3 region has 19 residues. CDR3 protein: CASSLRMRSEGFGNQPQHF. CDR3 sequence (DNA): TGTGCCAGCAGTTTAAGGATGAGGTCGGAGGGGTTTGGCAATCAGCCCCAGCATTTT.

CDR3 sequence reads: CASSFLAGGAYNEQFF. CDR3 DNA sequence: TGTGCCAGCAGTTTTCTAGCGGGAGGGGCCTACAATGAGCAGTTCTTC. V is TRBV28 and J is TRBJ2-1, with 12 bases identical to TRBD2. This CDR3 is 16 amino acids long. Germline assignment: CDR1 MDHEN and CDR2 SYDVKM. V trimming: 3 bases; J trimming: 2 bases; junction bases outside the gene matches: 2. Drawing the rest from reference TRBV28 and TRBJ2-1, the complete variable domain is DVKVTQSSRYLVKRTGEKVFLECVQDMDHENMFWYRQDPGLGLRLIYFSYDVKMKEKGDIPEGYSVSREKKERFSLILESASTNQTSMYLCASSFLAGGAYNEQFFGPGTRLTVL.

This chain links TRBV5-4 with TRBJ1-3, with D unresolved. The V gene's germline CDR1 is SGHNT and CDR2 YYREEE (reference sequence). The length of the CDR3 is 16 residues. The V end was cut by 4 bases, the J end by 2 bases, with 16 bases between. The CDR3 DNA follows: TGTGCCAGCAGCCCGGCGGCAGGATGGACTGGAAACACCATATATTTT. This gives the protein CASSPAAGWTGNTIYF.

The DNA of the CDR3 is TGTGCCAGCAGCCGCCGGACAGGATCAACCTACGAGCAGTACTTC. Protein sequence: CASSRRTGSTYEQYF. V usage is TRBV6-5 and J usage is TRBJ2-7; TRBD1 aligns across 7 bases. This CDR3 contains 15 residues. After removal of 6 bases from V and 2 bases from J, the junction contained 10 bases not matched to a gene. Germline CDR1 is MNHEY and CDR2 is SVGAGI.

V gene TRBV29-1 combines with J gene TRBJ2-5; the D gene is possibly TRBD1 (6 bases). V lost 1 base and J 5 bases, leaving 11 bases between the germline ends. The CDR3 covers 13 residues. The germline V gene encodes CDR1 SQVTM and CDR2 ANQGSEA. DNA of the CDR3: TGCAGCGTTGAAGTGGGGGCTCGGGAGACCCAGTACTTC. Protein product: CSVEVGARETQYF.

This chain connects TRBV7-2 to TRBJ2-7; 11 bases are a match to TRBD1. The junction had 4 bases not matched to a gene; V was cut back by 3 bases and J by 0 bases. This CDR3 contains 16 residues. The V gene's germline CDR1 is SGHTA and CDR2 FQGNSA. The CDR3 loop reads CASSFTGTGGSYEQYF. The CDR3 nucleotides read TGTGCCAGCAGCTTTACCGGGACAGGGGGCTCCTACGAGCAGTACTTC.

J is TRBJ1-1 and V is TRBV6-1, with TRBD1 identical over 9 bases. V lost 6 bases and J lost 5; bases outside the gene matches: 4. Germline assignment: CDR1 MNHNS and CDR2 SASEGT. The CDR3 spans 13 residues. CDR3 protein: CASRQGAATEAFF. The CDR3 DNA sequence: TGTGCCAGCAGACAGGGGGCTGCGACTGAAGCTTTCTTT.

The chain joins TRBV19 to TRBJ2-6; TRBD1 matches at 12 bases. V dropped 4 bases and J dropped 12; count of bases not matched to a gene: 10. Germline V gene data show CDR1 as LNHDA and CDR2 as SQIVND (reference sequence). The CDR3 totals 16 residues. The CDR3 DNA reads as TGTGCCAGTAGTAGGAGCCGGGACAGGGGGCCGGGCGTCCTGACTTTC. Its protein product is CASSRSRDRGPGVLTF.

The V gene is TRBV11-3, the J gene TRBJ2-3; 7 bases are a match to TRBD2. Trimming took 1 base from V and 2 from J; bases not matched to a gene: 3. CDR3 length: 15 amino acids. CDR1 is SGHNT and CDR2 is YENEEA in the germline V gene. The CDR3 DNA sequence: TGTGCCAGCAGCTTAGGCGGGAGCAACACAGATACGCAGTATTTT. It encodes CASSLGGSNTDTQYF.

On this clone: Additional DNA sequences in this sample encode the identical CDR3. The J gene is TRBJ2-3, the V gene TRBV7-2; TRBD1 matches at 7 bases. Germline trimming cut 4 bases from V and 3 bases from J; bases unmatched to any gene: 4. The CDR3 length is 14 residues. CDR1 SGHTA and CDR2 FQGNSA come from the germline V gene. The CDR3, as DNA: TGTGCCAGCAGCTCTAACAGGGGAACAGATACGCAGTATTTT. Encoded protein: CASSSNRGTDTQYF.

The chain recombines TRBV14 with TRBJ1-2; unclear D gene. This CDR3 comprises 16 residues. From germline, CDR1 is SGHDN and CDR2 FVKESK. V was shortened by 1 base and J by 3 bases, with 15 bases between the two germline ends. CDR3 region: CASSQVTPAKDYGYTF. The CDR3, as DNA: TGTGCCAGCAGCCAAGTCACCCCCGCCAAGGACTATGGCTACACCTTC.

The chain joins TRBV29-1 to TRBJ2-4; D gene unclear. This CDR3 has 13 residues. The germline gives CDR1 SQVTM, CDR2 ANQGSEA. The V end lost 6 bases, the J end lost 0 bases, and 9 bases lay between the germline ends. CDR3 coding DNA: TGCAGCGTCCAAAGCCTAGCCAAAAACATTCAGTACTTC. The encoded protein is CSVQSLAKNIQYF.

This clone was counted once. The chain has TRBV28 and TRBJ2-7; 9 bases fit TRBD1. The CDR3 totals 17 residues. V lost 6 bases and J lost 6; bases outside the gene matches: 18. CDR1 is MDHEN, CDR2 SYDVKM, per germline. The CDR3 protein is CASSAGTGIAGGREQYF. The CDR3 nucleotides are TGTGCCAGCAGCGCCGGGACAGGGATCGCCGGGGGCCGCGAGCAGTACTTC.

This sequence joins TRBV4-1 and TRBJ2-3; 14 nucleotides align to TRBD2. The V segment lost 8 bases and the J segment 3 bases; nucleotides outside the gene matches: 7. CDR1 and CDR2 from the germline V gene are MGHRA and YSYEKL. This CDR3 region has 16 residues. CDR3 in amino acids: CASGTSGRLGTDTQYF. Here the CDR3 DNA reads TGCGCCAGCGGGACTAGCGGGAGATTAGGTACAGATACGCAGTATTTT.

This chain joins TRBV7-2 and TRBJ2-1; the match to TRBD2 covers 10 bases. The V and J ends lost 5 bases and 9 bases, in that order; junction bases with no gene match: 7. Germline CDR1 is SGHTA and CDR2 is FQGNSA. The CDR3 loop spans 14 amino acids. The CDR3 region has the DNA TGTGCCAGCAGCCAGGAGCGGGAGGGTACTGAGCAGTTCTTC. Its translation is CASSQEREGTEQFF.

The chain uses TRBV28 and TRBJ2-1; D assignment may be TRBD1 or TRBD2 (5 bases each). V was cut by 3 bases and J by 14 bases, with 17 bases left in between. CDR3 size: 13 residues. Germline CDR1 reads MDHEN; CDR2 reads SYDVKM. Here the CDR3 DNA reads TGTGCCAGCAGTTTTACATCGCAGGGAGTCAAGTTCTTC. Translation gives CASSFTSQGVKFF.

V is TRBV7-2 and J is TRBJ2-3, with 9 bases lining up with TRBD1. The trim removed 5 bases at V and 5 bases at J, leaving 8 bases unmatched. The CDR3 runs 15 residues. CDR1 and CDR2 (germline): SGHTA, FQGNSA. The CDR3 spells CASSPHRGRLDTQYF. DNA of the CDR3: TGTGCCAGCAGCCCCCACAGGGGGCGTTTAGATACGCAGTATTTT.

The chain recombines TRBV6-6 with TRBJ2-7; perhaps TRBD1 as D (6 bases). The CDR3 covers 14 residues. Germline CDR1 reads MNHNY; CDR2 reads SVGAGI (reference sequence). With 2 bases removed from V and 2 bases from J, the gap between germline ends came to 10 bases. The CDR3 coding sequence is TGTGCCAGCAGTTACGGCAGGGGAGCCTACGAGCAGTACTTC. Amino acids: CASSYGRGAYEQYF.

The V call is TRBV5-1, the J call TRBJ2-4, with 7 bases matching TRBD1. From germline, CDR1 is SGHRS and CDR2 YFSETQ. This CDR3 has 15 residues. Losses at the gene ends were 2 bases for V and 6 bases for J; bases not matched to a gene: 8. CDR3: CASSLQGNGRNIQYF. CDR3 nucleotide sequence: TGCGCCAGCAGCTTACAGGGGAATGGGAGAAACATTCAGTACTTC.

The V and J genes are TRBV19 and TRBJ2-3; D not certain. The CDR3 extends over 17 amino acids. The germline V gene has CDR1 LNHDA and CDR2 SQIVND (reference sequence). Trimming removed 0 bases at V and 0 bases at J, with 13 bases between. This CDR3 reads CASSIEGKYLSTDTQYF. The CDR3 nucleotides are TGTGCCAGTAGTATAGAAGGAAAATATCTTAGCACAGATACGCAGTATTTT.

The chain has TRBV7-2 and TRBJ1-4; 9 bases match TRBD1. The CDR3 length is 15 residues. The junction had 5 bases not matched to a gene; V was cut back by 2 bases and J by 7 bases. Germline lookup yields CDR1 SGHTA and CDR2 FQGNSA. The CDR3 nucleotides read TGTGCCAGCAGCTTAACAGGGGGCGGCGGTGAAAAACTGTTTTTT. Amino acids: CASSLTGGGGEKLFF.

V and J are TRBV28 and TRBJ2-3; TRBD2 might be the D (6 bases). The germline gives CDR1 MDHEN, CDR2 SYDVKM. There are 15 residues in the CDR3. V lost 6 bases and J 7 bases, leaving 20 bases between the germline ends. CDR3 in DNA: TGTGCCAGCAGCCGTACGGGAGAGGCCTCCAATACGCAGTATTTT. Protein: CASSRTGEASNTQYF.

The chain carries TRBV10-3 and TRBJ2-7; TRBD1 is a possible D gene (6 bases). The CDR3 totals 15 residues. CDR1 is ENHRY and CDR2 is SYGVKD in the germline V gene. V was trimmed by 0 bases and J by 2 bases, leaving 11 bases between them. As DNA, the CDR3 is TGTGCCATCAGTGAGTCGGGGGCCAGGCCCTACGAGCAGTACTTC. Translated: CAISESGARPYEQYF.

This clone was counted a single time. The J gene is TRBJ2-5, the V gene TRBV5-1; possibly TRBD1 for D (5 bases). This CDR3 is 13 amino acids long. Trimming cost V 7 bases and J 5 bases, with 15 bases left between them. Germline values: CDR1 SGHRS, CDR2 YFSETQ. The CDR3 loop is CASRLGLGETQYF. CDR3 nucleotides: TGCGCCAGCCGCCTGGGGCTAGGGGAGACCCAGTACTTC.

The chain uses TRBV30 and TRBJ2-7, with TRBD1 matching over 9 bases. CDR1 is GTSNPN and CDR2 is SVGIG in the germline V gene (reference sequence). The CDR3 is 15 amino acids. V lost 3 bases, J lost 6 bases, and 12 bases stayed unmatched. This CDR3 reads CAWRPGQGLVGEQYF. CDR3 coding DNA: TGTGCCTGGAGGCCGGGACAGGGTTTAGTGGGCGAGCAGTACTTC.

CDR3 region: CASRMTGFVLNQPQHF. CDR3 nucleotide sequence: TGTGCCAGCAGAATGACAGGGTTCGTTCTCAATCAGCCCCAGCATTTT. The V call is TRBV27, the J call TRBJ1-5; the match to TRBD1 covers 7 bases. With 6 bases clipped from V and 3 bases from J, the junction kept 11 bases outside the gene matches. Germline CDR1 and CDR2: MNHEY and SMNVEV (reference sequence). CDR3 length equals 16 residues.

The V gene is TRBV28, the J gene TRBJ2-5; tentatively, D is TRBD2 (6 bases). Deletions cut 5 bases from V and 2 bases from J, with 15 bases between. CDR1 and CDR2 (germline): MDHEN, SYDVKM. CDR3 length equals 15 residues. The CDR3 region is CASSRPLGGQETQYF. The CDR3 bases are TGTGCCAGCAGTAGACCGTTAGGAGGGCAAGAGACCCAGTACTTC.

The chain employs TRBV18 and TRBJ2-2; 7 nucleotides align to TRBD2. The germline V gene encodes CDR1 KGHSH and CDR2 LQKENI. The CDR3 loop spans 19 amino acids. The V and J ends lost 2 bases and 1 base, in that order; junction bases with no gene match: 13. CDR3 sequence: CASSPYSPAASGNTGELFF. The DNA of the CDR3 is TGTGCCAGCTCACCATATTCCCCCGCCGCTAGCGGGAACACCGGGGAGCTGTTTTTT.

V usage is TRBV7-2 and J usage is TRBJ2-5, with D hard to call. The germline CDR1 and CDR2 sequences are SGHTA and FQGNSA. The V and J ends lost 2 bases and 2 bases respectively, with 15 bases between them. CDR3 length: 16 amino acids. CDR3 coding DNA: TGTGCCAGCAGCTTATTGGCTGGTGGGTCTCAAGAGACCCAGTACTTC. Translating gives CASSLLAGGSQETQYF. Full variable domain (remainder filled in from reference TRBV7-2 and TRBJ2-5): GAGVSQSPSNKVTEKGKDVELRCDPISGHTALYWYRQSLGQGLEFLIYFQGNSAPDKSGLPSDRFSAERTGGSVSTLTIQRTQQEDSAVYLCASSLLAGGSQETQYFGPGTRLLVL.